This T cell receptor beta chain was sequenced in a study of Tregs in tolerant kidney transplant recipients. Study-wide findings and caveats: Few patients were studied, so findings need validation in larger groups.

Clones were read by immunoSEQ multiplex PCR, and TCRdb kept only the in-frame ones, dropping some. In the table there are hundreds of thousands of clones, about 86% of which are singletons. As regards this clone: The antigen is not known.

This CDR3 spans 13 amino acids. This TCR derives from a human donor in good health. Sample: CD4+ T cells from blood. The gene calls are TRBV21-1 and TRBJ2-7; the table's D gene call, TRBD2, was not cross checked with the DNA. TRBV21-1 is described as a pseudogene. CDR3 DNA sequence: TGTGCCAGCAGCGGATCTAGCGGGTACGAGCAGTACTTC. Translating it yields CASSGSSGYEQYF.